These 31 T cell receptor beta chains were sequenced from one sample in a study of blood T cell repertoires in COVID-19. Method: immunoSEQ multiplex PCR; TCRdb's copy keeps in-frame clones and lacks some. There are tens of thousands of clones in the sample; 83% occur only once, and roughly 10% lies in the top ten. Material: peripheral blood. The receptors derive from a man aged 50 or older with COVID-19, enrolled during active disease.

This clone has a handful of counts. The chain joins TRBV5-4 to TRBJ2-7; D is perhaps TRBD2 (6 bases). Per germline, CDR1 SGHNT and CDR2 YYREEE (reference sequence). This CDR3 spans 15 amino acids. V lost 0 bases and J 0 bases, leaving 10 bases between the germline ends. CDR3 residues: CASSLESGSSYEQYF. The CDR3 coding sequence is TGTGCCAGCAGCTTGGAGAGCGGGTCCTCCTACGAGCAGTACTTC.

The gene calls are TRBV11-3 and TRBJ2-1; D is unclear. The CDR3 is 13 residues long. CDR1 and CDR2 (germline): SGHNT, YENEEA. The ends were cut back, 0 bases at V and 8 bases at J, with 8 bases in the middle. CDR3 nucleotide sequence: TGTGCCAGCAGCTTAGATCTAATCGATGAGCAGTTCTTC. Translating gives CASSLDLIDEQFF.

The rearrangement uses TRBV6-6 and TRBJ2-7; 9 bases line up with TRBD2. Per germline, CDR1 MNHNY and CDR2 SVGAGI (reference sequence). CDR3 length: 13 amino acids. V lost 7 bases and J lost 3; bases outside the gene matches: 4. The CDR3 sequence: CASKRGADYEQYF. CDR3 bases: TGTGCCAGCAAGCGGGGGGCAGACTACGAGCAGTACTTC.

This clone was seen more than once but under ten times. V usage is TRBV5-1 and J usage is TRBJ2-6, with TRBD2 as a possible D gene (5 bases). Germline-derived CDR1 and CDR2 are SGHRS and YFSETQ. Trimming removed 4 bases at V and 0 bases at J, with 11 bases between. CDR3 length: 16 amino acids. The CDR3 is CASSPREGSGANVLTF. The DNA for the CDR3 is TGCGCCAGCAGCCCTCGTGAGGGCTCTGGGGCCAACGTCCTGACTTTC.

V gene TRBV7-9 combines with J gene TRBJ1-4, with TRBD1 matching 11 bases. Trimming took 6 bases from V and 8 from J; bases not matched to a gene: 5. The CDR3 spans 14 residues. Germline V gives CDR1 SEHNR, CDR2 FQNEAQ (reference sequence). For the CDR3, the DNA is TGTGCCAGCAGTAAGGACAGGGGGCGCGAAAAACTGTTTTTT. It yields the protein CASSKDRGREKLFF.

Comments on this clone: The germline gene is not matched at one end of the junction; a read error may be the cause. The V gene is TRBV6-1, the J gene TRBJ1-5; D gene unclear. The CDR3 is made up of 14 amino acids. Germline CDR1 reads MNHNS; CDR2 reads SASEGT. The CDR3 region has the DNA TGTGCCAGCAGGGAAGCCTCTAGCAATCAGCCCCAGCATTTT. Encoded protein: CASREASSNQPQHF.

The chain employs TRBV11-2 and TRBJ2-3; 7 bases fit TRBD2. This CDR3 is 15 amino acids long. Germline CDR1 SGHAT, CDR2 FQNNGV. Germline trimming cut 5 bases from V and 3 bases from J; bases unmatched to any gene: 8. The CDR3 loop reads CASSPRAGATDTQYF. CDR3 in DNA: TGTGCCAGCAGCCCGCGGGCGGGAGCGACAGATACGCAGTATTTT.

V is TRBV19 and J is TRBJ2-1, with 8 bases that match TRBD2. Trimming took 7 bases from V and 3 from J; bases not matched to a gene: 5. Per germline, CDR1 LNHDA and CDR2 SQIVND (reference sequence). This CDR3 comprises 14 residues. Here the CDR3 reads CASKTSGSYNEQFF. CDR3 coding DNA: TGTGCCAGTAAAACCAGCGGGAGCTACAATGAGCAGTTCTTC. The full variable domain, completed using reference TRBV19 and TRBJ2-1, is DGGITQSPKYLFRKEGQNVTLSCEQNLNHDAMYWYRQDPGQGLRLIYYSQIVNDFQKGDIAEGYSVSREKKESFPLTVTSAQKNPTAFYLCASKTSGSYNEQFFGPGTRLTVL.

The chain employs TRBV3-1 (or the pseudogene TRBV3-2) and TRBJ2-5, with D maybe TRBD2 (6 bases). Germline V gives CDR1 LGHDT, CDR2 YNNKEL (reference sequence). CDR3 size: 14 residues. V lost 1 base and J 3 bases, leaving 9 bases between the germline ends. The CDR3 sequence: CASSQVGLKETQYF. The CDR3, as DNA: TGTGCCAGCAGCCAAGTGGGACTTAAAGAGACCCAGTACTTC.

Written as DNA, the CDR3 is TGTGCCAGCAGCTTAGGAGGGACCGGGGAGCTGTTTTTT. Translating it yields CASSLGGTGELFF. This chain connects TRBV11-2 to TRBJ2-2, with D possibly being TRBD2 (5 bases). V lost 1 base to trimming and J lost 5 bases, with 5 bases between them. The CDR3 spans 13 residues. CDR1 and CDR2 from the germline V gene are SGHAT and FQNNGV. The whole variable domain, remainder taken from reference TRBV11-2 and TRBJ2-2, is EAGVAQSPRYKIIEKRQSVAFWCNPISGHATLYWYQQILGQGPKLLIQFQNNGVVDDSQLPKDRFSAERLKGVDSTLKIQPAKLEDSAVYLCASSLGGTGELFFGEGSRLTVL.

The chain employs TRBV4-1 and TRBJ2-3, with 8 bases fitting TRBD1. The CDR3 contains 14 residues. CDR1 and CDR2 from the germline V gene are MGHRA and YSYEKL. J gave up 5 bases and V 1 base, and 2 bases lay outside the gene matches. The CDR3 region has the DNA TGCGCCAGCAGCCAAGGACAGGGGCTAGATACGCAGTATTTT. Its translation is CASSQGQGLDTQYF.

The chain employs TRBV11-2 and TRBJ2-7; 13 nucleotides match TRBD2. J gave up 2 bases and V 4 bases, and 5 bases lay outside the gene matches. This CDR3 spans 16 amino acids. CDR1 is SGHAT and CDR2 is FQNNGV in the germline V gene. This chain's CDR3 is CASSSRTSGSPYEQYF. The CDR3 coding sequence is TGTGCCAGCAGCTCCCGGACTAGCGGGAGTCCCTACGAGCAGTACTTC.

The chain links TRBV9 to TRBJ2-5; 13 nucleotides line up with TRBD2. Germline V gives CDR1 SGDLS, CDR2 YYNGEE. This CDR3 comprises 18 residues. The junction had 10 bases not matched to a gene; V was cut back by 0 bases and J by 5 bases. The CDR3 sequence is CASSVGRGLAGPRETQYF. In DNA, the CDR3 is TGTGCCAGCAGCGTAGGGAGGGGACTAGCGGGACCACGGGAGACCCAGTACTTC.

The CDR3 bases are TGTGCCAGTAGAACAGGACTAGCGGGAGTTCAAGAGACCCAGTACTTC. Residues: CASRTGLAGVQETQYF. The chain couples TRBV19 to TRBJ2-5; 13 bases agree with TRBD2. Per the germline V gene, CDR1 is LNHDA and CDR2 is SQIVND (reference sequence). Trimming took 6 bases from V and 2 from J; bases not matched to a gene: 6. The CDR3 is 16 residues long.

The V and J genes are TRBV10-3 and TRBJ1-3, with 8 bases lining up with TRBD1. Germline CDR1 is ENHRY and CDR2 is SYGVKD. Trimming cost V 0 bases and J 3 bases; bases outside gene matches: 7. The CDR3 sequence is 17 residues long. The CDR3 loop is CAISESTLTGVGNTIYF. The CDR3 DNA reads TGTGCCATCAGTGAGTCAACATTGACAGGGGTTGGAAACACCATATATTTT.

This clone was seen a handful of times. This chain joins TRBV30 and TRBJ2-1; a weak D match, TRBD2 (6 bases). Trimming took 0 bases from V and 6 from J, leaving 15 bases between them. CDR3 length equals 15 residues. Germline CDR1 GTSNPN, CDR2 SVGIG (reference sequence). The CDR3 region has the DNA TGTGCCTGGAGTGTGGGAGGAAGTAGCGCCAATGAGCAGTTCTTC. Translating it yields CAWSVGGSSANEQFF.

The chain has TRBV2 and TRBJ2-7, with D perhaps TRBD1 (6 bases). CDR3 length: 11 residues. V lost 7 bases, J lost 4 bases, and 8 bases lay in between. Germline CDR1 and CDR2: SNHLY and FYNNEI. Here the CDR3 reads CASTGAYEQYF. As DNA, the CDR3 is TGTGCCAGCACAGGGGCGTACGAGCAGTACTTC. The full variable domain, with the rest looked up from reference TRBV2 and TRBJ2-7, is EPEVTQTPSHQVTQMGQEVILRCVPISNHLYFYWYRQILGQKVEFLVSFYNNEISEKSEIFDDQFSVERPDGSNFTLKIRSTKLEDSAMYFCASTGAYEQYFGPGTRLTVT.

The DNA of the CDR3 is TGTGCCAGCAGCCTCCGACAGGGACAAGAGACCCAGTACTTC. Translation gives CASSLRQGQETQYF. The chain is built from TRBV7-2 and TRBJ2-5, with TRBD1 matching over 7 bases. The V and J ends lost 5 bases and 2 bases, in that order; junction bases with no gene match: 5. This CDR3 is built from 14 residues. Per germline, CDR1 SGHTA and CDR2 FQGNSA.

Only a few counts were recorded for this clone. The V and J genes are TRBV4-1 and TRBJ2-7; D possibly corresponds to TRBD2 (6 bases). The CDR3 consists of 15 residues. Germline CDR1 is MGHRA and CDR2 is YSYEKL. Trimming took 3 bases from V and 1 from J, leaving 13 bases between them. CDR3 region: CASSHVGRSSYEQYF. In DNA, the CDR3 is TGCGCCAGCAGCCATGTCGGGAGAAGTTCCTACGAGCAGTACTTC.

V usage is TRBV19 and J usage is TRBJ2-2; weak D call: TRBD2 (7 bases). Germline-derived CDR1 and CDR2 are LNHDA and SQIVND (reference sequence). Deletions cut 5 bases from V and 0 bases from J, with 16 bases between. The CDR3 has 17 residues. The CDR3 coding sequence is TGTGCCAGTAGTTACCTAGCGGACAGCACGAACACCGGGGAGCTGTTTTTT. Translation gives CASSYLADSTNTGELFF.

This clone was recorded once. The rearrangement uses TRBV6-5 and TRBJ1-1, with a tentative D call TRBD1 (6 bases). Trimming left V 7 bases short and J 1 base short, with 13 bases between. Germline CDR1 reads MNHEY; CDR2 reads SVGAGI. The length of the CDR3 is 14 residues. DNA of the CDR3: TGTGCCAGCACCCGGGACACCCAGAACACTGAAGCTTTCTTT. Amino acid sequence: CASTRDTQNTEAFF.

The count of this clone is one. The chain couples TRBV12-2 to TRBJ2-3; TRBD1 is taken as the D call from the table, unchecked against the DNA. TRBV12-2 is noted as a pseudogene. There are 18 residues in the CDR3. The CDR3 DNA sequence: TGTGCAAGTCGCTTAATGTGGGGCCGAGATCCTTCCACAGATACGCAGTATTTT. It translates to CASRLMWGRDPSTDTQYF.

The chain couples TRBV28 to TRBJ1-1, with TRBD1 matching 7 bases. This CDR3 spans 15 amino acids. The J segment lost 6 bases and the V segment lost 5 bases, leaving 12 bases of the junction unmatched. Germline assignment: CDR1 MDHEN and CDR2 SYDVKM. CDR3 nucleotides: TGTGCCAGCAGTCACCCCGCGAGGGGGCCCGCTGAAGCTTTCTTT. The encoded protein is CASSHPARGPAEAFF.

J is TRBJ2-2 and V is TRBV24-1, with 8 positions matching TRBD1. The CDR3 spans 14 residues. Germline V gene lookup returns CDR1 KGHDR and CDR2 SFDVKD. V shed 7 bases, J shed 4 bases, and the junction held 4 bases outside the gene matches. CDR3 in amino acids: CATRQGAGTGELFF. CDR3 DNA: TGTGCCACCAGGCAGGGGGCGGGCACCGGGGAGCTGTTTTTT.

V and J are TRBV7-9 and TRBJ2-2, with 7 positions matching TRBD1. This CDR3 has 15 residues. The germline CDR1 and CDR2 sequences are SEHNR and FQNEAQ (reference sequence). J was trimmed by 3 bases and V by 0 bases; bases with no gene match: 1. This chain's CDR3 is CASSLAGGYTGELFF. DNA for the CDR3: TGTGCCAGCAGCTTAGCAGGGGGCTACACCGGGGAGCTGTTTTTT. Supplemented by reference TRBV7-9 and TRBJ2-2, the full variable domain reads DTGVSQNPRHKITKRGQNVTFRCDPISEHNRLYWYRQTLGQGPEFLTYFQNEAQLEKSRLLSDRFSAERPKGSFSTLEIQRTEQGDSAMYLCASSLAGGYTGELFFGEGSRLTVL.

J is TRBJ1-1 and V is TRBV6-1; 7 bases line up with TRBD1. Germline loops: CDR1 MNHNS, CDR2 SASEGT. The V and J ends lost 5 bases and 6 bases, in that order; junction bases with no gene match: 6. CDR3 length: 13 amino acids. The CDR3 reads CASSTGESPEAFF. The CDR3 region has the DNA TGTGCCAGCAGTACAGGGGAGAGTCCTGAAGCTTTCTTT.

This clone was observed once. The V and J genes are TRBV6-5 and TRBJ2-1; 10 positions agree with TRBD1. J was trimmed by 4 bases and V by 6 bases; bases with no gene match: 6. In germline, CDR1 is MNHEY, CDR2 SVGAGI. The CDR3 is 15 residues long. The CDR3 DNA reads as TGTGCCAGCAGCCCGACAGGGGGCGATTACAATGAGCAGTTCTTC. Translation: CASSPTGGDYNEQFF.

This clone occurred once. The rearrangement links TRBV5-6 to TRBJ1-4; D perhaps matches TRBD1 (6 bases). This CDR3 contains 14 residues. V lost 4 bases and J 6 bases, leaving 13 bases between the germline ends. Germline loops: CDR1 SGHDT, CDR2 YYEEEE. In DNA, the CDR3 is TGTGCCAGCAGCGTGGGTACAGGGTATGAAAAACTGTTTTTT. Protein product: CASSVGTGYEKLFF.

The rearrangement links TRBV10-3 to TRBJ2-5; unclear D gene. Germline CDR1 and CDR2: ENHRY and SYGVKD. With 6 bases removed from V and 1 base from J, the gap between germline ends came to 6 bases. This CDR3 region has 12 residues. The CDR3 loop reads CAISQAQETQYF. The CDR3 DNA is TGTGCCATCAGCCAGGCCCAAGAGACCCAGTACTTC.

This chain uses TRBV18 with TRBJ2-2; no clear D. Trimming cost V 6 bases and J 2 bases, with 4 bases left between them. Germline lookup yields CDR1 KGHSH and CDR2 LQKENI. This CDR3 has 12 amino acids. The CDR3 here is CASSPNTGELFF. The CDR3 DNA reads TGTGCCAGCTCTCCTAACACCGGGGAGCTGTTTTTT.

The genes are TRBV6-6 and TRBJ2-7, with D possibly being TRBD1 (5 bases). Germline V gene lookup returns CDR1 MNHNY and CDR2 SVGAGI (reference sequence). The germline V and J ends were trimmed by 2 bases and 3 bases, with 8 bases remaining between them. CDR3 size: 13 residues. CDR3 in DNA: TGTGCCAGCAGTTACGGGGCCCGCTACGAGCAGTACTTC. Translation gives CASSYGARYEQYF.